The rows below give T cell receptor beta chains drawn from one sample of a study of T cell repertoires in cytomegalovirus infection. Each CDR3 protein gets one entry after TCRdb re-called the reads with MiXCR. Among 350,000 to 400,000 distinct CDR3 sequences listed, just under 35% were seen once. Antigen specificity for these receptors is unknown. The sequenced sample was cultured PBMCs, obtained from culture after CMV antigen stimulation. All receptors derive from a human donor in good health (CMV status not recorded). Some clones in this sample may be carry-over from other donors' samples. Both conserved end residues are part of each CDR3. The order of the fields is clone size, D gene, J gene, V gene, CDR3 protein, CDR3 DNA. A D gene is named only where the DNA matches it firmly. Where a row states a size, it is once, few, many or the class of an expanded clone; other rows omit it.

once,.,TRBJ2-5,TRBV20-1,CSARDSVPLNRDQYF,TGCAGTGCTAGAGATTCCGTGCCCTTAAATAGAGACCAGTACTTC
.,TRBD2,TRBJ2-3,TRBV28,CASVAGVSDTQYF,TGTGCCAGTGTGGCGGGAGTGTCAGATACGCAGTATTTT
.,.,TRBJ2-1,TRBV11-2,CASSLSSRGPSNEQFF,TGTGCCAGCAGCTTAAGCTCGCGGGGTCCTTCGAATGAGCAGTTCTTC
.,.,TRBJ2-6,TRBV6-2/TRBV6-3,CASSYSSGSLRVLTF,TGTGCCAGCAGTTACTCTTCAGGCAGCCTTAGGGTCCTGACTTTC
.,.,TRBJ2-1,TRBV7-2,CASSLLGVSSSYNEQFF,TGTGCCAGCAGCTTACTGGGGGTCTCAAGCTCCTACAATGAGCAGTTCTTC
few,.,TRBJ1-3,TRBV4-3,CASSQAGSAGNTIYF,TGCGCCAGCAGCCAAGCAGGGTCGGCTGGAAACACCATATATTTT
.,TRBD1,TRBJ2-3,TRBV7-9,CASVDRGQDTQYF,TGTGCCAGTGTCGACAGGGGCCAGGATACGCAGTATTTT
.,.,TRBJ1-5,TRBV11-2,CASSLTVVSNQPQHF,TGTGCCAGCAGCCTGACAGTCGTTAGCAATCAGCCCCAGCATTTT
.,TRBD2,TRBJ2-1,TRBV9,CASSVGAGGPSVNEQFF,TGTGCCAGCAGCGTAGGAGCGGGAGGGCCCTCTGTCAATGAGCAGTTCTTC
few,.,TRBJ2-5,TRBV28,CASSEVRETQYF,TGTGCCAGCAGCGAAGTTCGGGAGACCCAGTACTTC
.,TRBD1,TRBJ2-5,TRBV29-1,CSVTGGRETQYF,TGCAGCGTCACAGGGGGTAGAGAGACCCAGTACTTC
.,TRBD1,TRBJ2-4,TRBV7-4,CASSPGQGINIQYF,TGTGCCAGCAGCCCTGGACAGGGGATTAACATTCAGTACTTC
.,.,TRBJ1-2,TRBV10-2,CASSESGSYGYTF,TGCGCCAGCAGTGAGTCAGGGAGCTATGGCTACACCTTC
.,TRBD1,TRBJ2-1,TRBV14,CASSQDLGGYNDQFF,TGTGCCAGCAGCCAAGATCTAGGGGGCTACAATGATCAGTTCTTC
many,.,TRBJ1-1,TRBV3-1,CASSQGRNTEAFF,TGTGCCAGCAGCCAGGGGCGGAACACTGAAGCTTTCTTT
few,.,TRBJ2-5,TRBV7-2,CASSSFGSREWETQYF,TGTGCCAGCAGCTCGTTCGGGTCGCGGGAATGGGAGACCCAGTACTTC
few,.,TRBJ2-3,TRBV12-3/TRBV12-4,CASSSIFSEGSYTDTQYF,TGTGCCAGCAGCTCTATTTTCTCAGAAGGGTCGTACACAGATACGCAGTATTTT
few,.,TRBJ2-3,TRBV7-2,CASSHRVPPEDTQYF,TGTGCCAGCAGCCATAGGGTGCCGCCGGAAGATACGCAGTATTTT
few,TRBD2,TRBJ2-1,TRBV7-6,CASSSGTNINEQFF,TGTGCCAGCAGCTCCGGGACTAATATCAATGAGCAGTTCTTC
many,.,TRBJ2-5,TRBV7-2,CASSLAGFSQETQYF,TGTGCCAGCAGCTTAGCGGGGTTCAGTCAAGAGACCCAGTACTTC
.,TRBD2,TRBJ2-3,TRBV7-2,CASRPTISGGGGGTQYF,TGTGCCAGCAGGCCGACCATTAGCGGGGGGGGAGGGGGTACGCAGTATTTT
.,TRBD2,TRBJ2-3,TRBV5-4,CASSSNSGRPADTQYF,TGTGCCAGCAGCTCCAATAGCGGGAGGCCAGCAGATACGCAGTATTTT
few,.,TRBJ2-3,TRBV27,CASSLVWSDTQYF,TGTGCCAGCAGTTTAGTGTGGTCAGATACGCAGTATTTT
.,TRBD2,TRBJ2-3,TRBV7-2,CASSPGGLAGGDTQYF,TGTGCCAGCAGCCCGGGTGGGCTAGCGGGAGGAGATACGCAGTATTTT
.,TRBD2,TRBJ2-6,TRBV27,CASSDTTSGRVARANVLTF,TGTGCCAGCAGCGATACGACTAGCGGGAGGGTTGCCCGGGCCAACGTCCTGACTTTC
many,.,TRBJ1-2,TRBV7-9,CASSFLSAPGNGYTF,TGTGCCAGCAGCTTCTTATCCGCGCCCGGGAATGGCTACACCTTC
.,.,TRBJ2-4,TRBV28,CASSLGSAKNIQYF,TGTGCCAGCAGTTTAGGGTCTGCCAAAAACATTCAGTACTTC
few,.,TRBJ1-1,TRBV7-2,CASSSAVNTEAFF,TGTGCCAGCAGCTCGGCCGTGAACACTGAAGCTTTCTTT
few,.,TRBJ2-2,TRBV5-4,CASNPGGSGNTGELFF,TGTGCCAGCAACCCAGGAGGTAGCGGGAACACCGGGGAGCTGTTTTTT
.,.,TRBJ1-2,TRBV20-1,CSARTQGAGYGYTF,TGCAGTGCTAGGACACAGGGAGCGGGCTATGGCTACACCTTC
few,.,TRBJ2-5,TRBV7-2,CASSLDQEETQYF,TGTGCCAGCAGCCTGGACCAGGAGGAGACCCAGTACTTC
.,.,TRBJ2-7,TRBV10-3,CAIKLHQDYEQYF,TGTGCCATCAAGCTCCACCAAGACTACGAGCAGTACTTC
.,.,TRBJ2-7,TRBV28,CATDGSSYEQYF,TGTGCCACCGACGGGAGCTCCTACGAGCAGTACTTC
.,.,TRBJ1-3,TRBV6-2/TRBV6-3,CASSYGGQGNTIYF,TGTGCCAGCAGTTACGGGGGACAAGGAAACACCATATATTTT
few,.,TRBJ1-1,TRBV7-2,CASSPGFGNTEAFF,TGTGCCAGCAGCCCAGGGTTTGGGAACACTGAAGCTTTCTTT
.,.,TRBJ2-7,TRBV6-6,CASSSSVLNSYEQYF,TGTGCCAGCAGCTCTAGCGTCCTAAACTCCTACGAGCAGTACTTC
many,.,TRBJ2-1,TRBV7-6,CASSLGGGPENEQFF,TGTGCCAGCAGCTTAGGCGGGGGCCCAGAAAATGAGCAGTTCTTC